Below, one TCR beta chain is given with its context. PBMCs were isolated at a quantity of at least 6 million per sample. This sample is part of a study of blood T cells in healthy people across ages. Trimming shortened V by 6 bases and J by 6 bases, and 22 bases separated the two germline ends. Germline V gives CDR1 MNHEY, CDR2 SMNVEV (reference sequence). The CDR3 loop spans 16 amino acids. The second PCR ran roughly 6 to 11 cycles with a sample-barcoded 5' primer and J-beta primers. Every cDNA molecule carried a tag from a template-switch adaptor bearing 12 random nucleotides. TCRdb reprocessed the 5' RACE reads via MiXCR and lists one record per CDR3 protein. The sample comprises 1.5 million to 2 million distinct CDR3 sequences, around 50% of which are singletons, and less than 2.5% rests with the top ten.

Sequenced input: blood. The chain is built from TRBV27 and TRBJ2-3; either TRBD1 or TRBD2 may supply D (5 bases each). This sequence was found in a woman in her 40s in good health. DNA for the CDR3: TGTGCCAGCAGGGAGGCAAACGCAGGGTTTTGGGATACGCAGTATTTT. It translates to CASREANAGFWDTQYF.